Each of the 10 T cell receptor beta chains below was sequenced from the same sample in a study of human T cells and chemical hapten exposure. TCRdb fed the RACE reads into MiXCR, producing one record per CDR3 protein. This sample has about 120,000 distinct CDR3 sequences; 13% occur once, and the top ten carry 2.8%. Time point here: pre-sensitization, week 0. The treatment here: therapeutic diphenylcyclopropenone sensitization with weekly scalp DPC. This material consisted of whole blood, taken in connection with sensitization to the hapten diphenylcyclopropenone (DPC). These receptors were obtained from a woman between 18 and 29 years old with alopecia areata. Some clones in this sample may be carry-over from other donors' samples.

J is TRBJ1-5 and V is TRBV2; no clear D gene. V lost 6 bases, J lost 5 bases, and 14 bases lay in between. The CDR3 is made up of 14 amino acids. Germline values: CDR1 SNHLY, CDR2 FYNNEI. The DNA for the CDR3 is TGTGCCAGCAGCCGAACCCCAGATTATCAGCCCCAGCATTTT. It specifies CASSRTPDYQPQHF.

The chain uses TRBV10-3 and TRBJ2-7, with 9 nucleotides matching TRBD1. V lost 8 bases to trimming and J lost 6 bases; unmatched junction nucleotides: 5. This CDR3 is built from 12 residues. Germline values: CDR1 ENHRY, CDR2 SYGVKD. CDR3 residues: CAIGQGLSEQYF. In DNA form, the CDR3 reads TGTGCCATCGGACAGGGGCTAAGCGAGCAGTACTTC.

The chain combines TRBV11-3 with TRBJ2-2; TRBD1 aligns across 9 bases. The ends lost 1 base at V and 4 bases at J; junction bases unmatched: 7. This CDR3 is 17 amino acids long. CDR1 and CDR2 (germline): SGHNT, YENEEA. The CDR3 loop reads CASSLGLGQGRTGELFF. The CDR3 DNA reads as TGTGCCAGCAGCTTAGGGTTGGGACAGGGTCGCACCGGGGAGCTGTTTTTT.

This clonotype was recorded at least ten times. This chain links TRBV9 with TRBJ1-3; the D gene is possibly TRBD1 (6 bases). The CDR3 spans 14 residues. Trimming cost V 4 bases and J 7 bases, with 15 bases left between them. CDR1 SGDLS and CDR2 YYNGEE come from the germline V gene. Here the CDR3 reads CASSPRQEGNTIYF. The CDR3, as DNA: TGTGCCAGCAGCCCCCGACAGGAGGGGAACACCATATATTTT.

This clonotype was counted between two and nine times. The gene calls are TRBV24-1 and TRBJ1-1, with D perhaps matching TRBD1 (5 bases). Germline V gives CDR1 KGHDR, CDR2 SFDVKD. The germline V and J ends were trimmed by 2 bases and 5 bases, with 17 bases remaining between them. The CDR3 runs 16 residues. The CDR3 here is CATSDSRRGDRTEAFF. DNA for the CDR3: TGTGCCACCAGTGATTCACGGAGGGGTGATAGGACTGAAGCTTTCTTT.

This clonotype was seen repeatedly, ten times or more. This chain connects TRBV20-1 to TRBJ2-7; 8 bases agree with TRBD1. The CDR3 length is 15 residues. V gave up 1 base and J gave up 0 bases; unmatched junction bases: 5. Looked up from germline, CDR1 is DFQATT and CDR2 is SNEGSKA (reference sequence). The CDR3 here is CSARVAGQDSYEQYF. The CDR3 DNA reads TGCAGTGCTAGAGTCGCGGGACAGGACTCCTACGAGCAGTACTTC.

In its sample, this clonotype is medium-sized. In nucleotides, the CDR3 is TGTGCCAGCAGCTTAAACCCTCCGGGACAGACCATGAACACTGAAGCTTTCTTT. It is translated as CASSLNPPGQTMNTEAFF. This chain uses TRBV7-6 with TRBJ1-1; 7 bases fit TRBD1. The ends lost 2 bases at V and 0 bases at J; junction bases unmatched: 12. The CDR3 runs to 18 residues. In germline, CDR1 is SGHVS, CDR2 FNYEAQ.

The chain couples TRBV7-9 to TRBJ2-3; no clear D. V was shortened by 4 bases and J by 4 bases, with 15 bases between the two germline ends. The germline CDR1 and CDR2 sequences are SEHNR and FQNEAQ (reference sequence). CDR3 length equals 15 residues. The CDR3 bases are TGTGCCAGCAGCTCACTTTCGTCCGAGGCAGATACGCAGTATTTT. Encoded protein: CASSSLSSEADTQYF.

The rearrangement links TRBV12-3 or TRBV12-4 to TRBJ1-5; unclear D gene. This CDR3 is 12 amino acids long. The ends were cut back, 6 bases at V and 2 bases at J, with 5 bases in the middle. The CDR3 coding sequence is TGTGCCAGCAGCCTACGCAATCAGCCCCAGCATTTT. Its translation: CASSLRNQPQHF.

This clonotype showed up just a few times. This sequence joins TRBV20-1 and TRBJ2-1, with TRBD2 as a possible D gene (5 bases). Per germline, CDR1 DFQATT and CDR2 SNEGSKA (reference sequence). The CDR3 loop spans 14 amino acids. The V gene lost 6 bases and the J gene lost 4 bases, with 16 bases spanning the gap. Here the CDR3 reads CSAPGGPDYNEQFF. The CDR3 bases are TGCAGTGCACCCGGCGGGCCCGATTACAATGAGCAGTTCTTC.